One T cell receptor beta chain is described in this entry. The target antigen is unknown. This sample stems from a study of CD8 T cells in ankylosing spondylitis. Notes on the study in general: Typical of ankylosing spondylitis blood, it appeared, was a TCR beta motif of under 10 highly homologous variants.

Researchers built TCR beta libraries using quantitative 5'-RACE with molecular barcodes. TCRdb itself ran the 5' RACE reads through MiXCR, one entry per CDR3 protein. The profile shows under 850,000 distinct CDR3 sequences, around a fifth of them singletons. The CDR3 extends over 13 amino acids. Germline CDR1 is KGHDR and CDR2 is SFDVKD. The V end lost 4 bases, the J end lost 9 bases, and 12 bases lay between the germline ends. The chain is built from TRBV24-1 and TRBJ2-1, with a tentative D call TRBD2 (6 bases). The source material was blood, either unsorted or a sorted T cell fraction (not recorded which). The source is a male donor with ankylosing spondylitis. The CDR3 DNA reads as TGTGCCACCAGTGACCCCGCGGGGATTGAGCAGTTCTTC. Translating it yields CATSDPAGIEQFF.